This T cell receptor beta chain is drawn from a study of post-analysis software for immune sequencing data. Each TCR beta cDNA library carried unique molecular identifiers. TCRdb itself ran the PCR reads through MiXCR, one entry per CDR3 protein. The sample holds around 200,000 distinct CDR3 sequences, roughly 30% seen once. This clonotype was detected many times. Specimen: blood. This clonotype originated in a girl younger than 18 with multiple sclerosis.

DNA for the CDR3: TGTGCCAGCAGCGCAAGTACAGATACGCAGTATTTT. Amino acid sequence: CASSASTDTQYF. The chain combines TRBV9 with TRBJ2-3; D unclear. The V gene's germline CDR1 is SGDLS and CDR2 YYNGEE. The CDR3 totals 12 residues. Trimming left V 3 bases short and J 3 bases short, with 5 bases between.